Given below is one T cell receptor (beta chain) in context. Its antigen is unidentified. The sample contains more than one DNA sequence encoding this CDR3. These data belong to a study of shared clonotypes between healthy human individuals. Findings and caveats of the study: Across a handful of donors, naive CD4 shared roughly 5.1%, naive CD8 more than 3%, memory CD4 more than 2%, memory CD8 around 0.36%. Represented genetic and exposure-history diversity was restricted by having few donors.

TCRdb's copy holds only in-frame clones and misses some; the assay was immunoSEQ multiplex PCR. The data show roughly 2.6 million clones, more than 80% seen once. The donor cohort consisted entirely of Caucasian adults residing in Nashville, Tennessee. Trimming removed 0 bases from V and 0 bases from J, with 7 bases in between. The CDR3 loop spans 14 amino acids. Germline V gene lookup returns CDR1 SGHRS and CDR2 YFSETQ. This chain joins TRBV5-1 and TRBJ2-7; the D is unclear. Sequencing was performed on naive CD4+ T cells sorted from blood. Subset meaning: CD45RA+ positively selected. The origin of this receptor is a man aged 18-30 years in good health. The CDR3 sequence: CASSLAGSSYEQYF. The CDR3 DNA reads as TGCGCCAGCAGCTTGGCGGGTAGCTCCTACGAGCAGTACTTC.